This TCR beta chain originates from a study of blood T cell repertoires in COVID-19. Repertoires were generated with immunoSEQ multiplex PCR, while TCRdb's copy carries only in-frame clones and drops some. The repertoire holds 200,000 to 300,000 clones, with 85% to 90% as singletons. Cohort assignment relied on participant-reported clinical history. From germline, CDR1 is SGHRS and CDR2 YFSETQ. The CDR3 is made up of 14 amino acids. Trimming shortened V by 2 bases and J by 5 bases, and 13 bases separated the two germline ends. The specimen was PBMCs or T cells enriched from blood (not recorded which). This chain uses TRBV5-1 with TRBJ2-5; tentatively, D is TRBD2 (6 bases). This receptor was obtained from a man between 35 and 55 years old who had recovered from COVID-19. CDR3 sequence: CASSLGGVRETQYF. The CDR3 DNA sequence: TGCGCCAGCAGCTTAGGAGGGGTCCGGGAGACCCAGTACTTC.